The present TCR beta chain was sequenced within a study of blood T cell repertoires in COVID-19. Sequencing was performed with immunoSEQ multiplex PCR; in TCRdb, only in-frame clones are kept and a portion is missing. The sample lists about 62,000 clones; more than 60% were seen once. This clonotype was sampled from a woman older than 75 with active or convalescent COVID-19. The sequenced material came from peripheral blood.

As DNA, the CDR3 is TGCGCCAGCAAAGCCCAGGGTCGTAACACTGAAGCTTTCTTT. Residues: CASKAQGRNTEAFF. The chain recombines TRBV5-1 with TRBJ1-1, with D maybe TRBD1 (5 bases). The V end was cut by 6 bases, the J end by 2 bases, with 14 bases between. The CDR3 has 14 amino acids. Germline V gives CDR1 SGHRS, CDR2 YFSETQ.